Each of the 15 T cell receptor beta chains below was sequenced from the same sample in a study of blood T cell repertoires in COVID-19. Sequencing was performed with immunoSEQ multiplex PCR; in TCRdb, only in-frame clones are kept and a portion is missing. This sample has about 64,000 clones; more than 75% occur once, and the top ten carry roughly a tenth. Sequencing was performed on PBMCs or T cells enriched from blood (not recorded which). All receptors come from a woman aged 35 to 49 who had recovered from COVID-19.

The chain is built from TRBV7-9 and TRBJ2-5; 12 bases are shared with TRBD2. Germline CDR1 SEHNR, CDR2 FQNEAQ (reference sequence). This CDR3 has 14 residues. V lost 6 bases, J lost 4 bases, and 3 bases stayed unmatched. CDR3 sequence (DNA): TGTGCCAGCAGAACTAGCGGGGGGCCAGAGACCCAGTACTTC. Protein product: CASRTSGGPETQYF.

The V call is TRBV6-1, the J call TRBJ1-4; D remains unclear. This CDR3 contains 14 residues. From germline, CDR1 is MNHNS and CDR2 SASEGT. V was shortened by 3 bases and J by 6 bases, with 11 bases between the two germline ends. The CDR3 loop is CASSEWVQDEKLFF. The CDR3, as DNA: TGTGCCAGCAGTGAGTGGGTGCAGGATGAAAAACTGTTTTTT.

This clone was found a few times. J is TRBJ1-1 and V is TRBV5-1; D is possibly TRBD1 (5 bases). The CDR3 is made up of 15 amino acids. Germline CDR1 reads SGHRS; CDR2 reads YFSETQ. The V end lost 1 base, the J end lost 4 bases, and 14 bases lay between the germline ends. CDR3 coding DNA: TGCGCCAGCAGCTTGTCAGGGCAGGAGGGCACTGAAGCTTTCTTT. Protein product: CASSLSGQEGTEAFF. The whole variable domain, filled in from reference TRBV5-1 and TRBJ1-1, reads KAGVTQTPRYLIKTRGQQVTLSCSPISGHRSVSWYQQTPGQGLQFLFEYFSETQRNKGNFPGRFSGRQFSNSRSEMNVSTLELGDSALYLCASSLSGQEGTEAFFGQGTRLTVV.

This chain uses TRBV7-3 with TRBJ1-2, with 7 bases identical to TRBD1. There are 13 residues in the CDR3. J was trimmed by 6 bases and V by 5 bases; bases with no gene match: 6. Germline-derived CDR1 and CDR2 are SGHTA and FQGTGA. The CDR3 spells CASSGQVGDGYTF. In nucleotides, the CDR3 is TGTGCCAGCAGCGGACAGGTTGGAGATGGCTACACCTTC.

The chain uses TRBV3-1 (or the pseudogene TRBV3-2) and TRBJ1-2; no firm D call. CDR1 is LGHDT and CDR2 is YNNKEL in the germline V gene (reference sequence). V lost 0 bases, J lost 1 base, and 12 bases lay in between. The CDR3 runs to 16 residues. CDR3 in amino acids: CASSQDSPRRNYGYTF. Written as DNA, the CDR3 is TGTGCCAGCAGCCAAGATTCACCGCGCCGTAACTATGGCTACACCTTC.

J is TRBJ2-1 and V is TRBV3-1 (or the pseudogene TRBV3-2), with 14 bases fitting TRBD2. There are 18 residues in the CDR3. Germline trimming cut 1 base from V and 0 bases from J; bases unmatched to any gene: 2. Per the germline V gene, CDR1 is LGHDT and CDR2 is YNNKEL (reference sequence). CDR3 sequence reads: CASSQGTSGGFSYNEQFF. CDR3 coding DNA: TGTGCCAGCAGCCAAGGGACTAGCGGGGGGTTCTCCTACAATGAGCAGTTCTTC.

The chain combines TRBV23-1 with TRBJ1-5, with TRBD1 matching 7 bases. TRBV23-1 is filed as an ORF, its function uncertain. Germline trimming cut 2 bases from V and 5 bases from J; bases unmatched to any gene: 9. This CDR3 is 16 amino acids long. This chain's CDR3 is CASSQPGQGGHQPQHF. The CDR3 DNA reads TGCGCCAGCAGTCAACCGGGCCAGGGGGGACATCAGCCCCAGCATTTT.

CDR3 sequence (DNA): TGTGCCAGCAGCCAAACAAACGAGCAGTACTTC. Its translation: CASSQTNEQYF. This chain uses TRBV3-1 (or the pseudogene TRBV3-2) with TRBJ2-7, with D unclear. V dropped 2 bases and J dropped 5 bases, with 4 bases sitting between them. Germline V gives CDR1 LGHDT, CDR2 YNNKEL (reference sequence). The CDR3 contains 11 residues.

The chain joins TRBV6-5 to TRBJ1-2, with 7 bases identical to TRBD1. The J segment lost 7 bases and the V segment lost 5 bases, leaving 7 bases of the junction unmatched. This CDR3 comprises 13 residues. In germline, CDR1 is MNHEY, CDR2 SVGAGI. CDR3 residues: CASSTRQGGGYTF. The CDR3, as DNA: TGTGCCAGCAGTACCCGACAGGGTGGTGGCTACACCTTC.

This chain links TRBV28 with TRBJ2-4, with 7 nucleotides matching TRBD1. V shed 6 bases, J shed 4 bases, and the junction held 0 bases outside the gene matches. The CDR3 extends over 12 amino acids. Germline V lookup: CDR1 MDHEN, CDR2 SYDVKM. The chain's CDR3 is CASRGQKNIQYF. As DNA, the CDR3 is TGTGCCAGCAGGGGACAGAAAAACATTCAGTACTTC.

This rearrangement joins TRBV5-1 to TRBJ2-3; 7 nucleotides match TRBD1. CDR3 length: 13 amino acids. V was pared by 4 bases and J by 3 bases, with 2 bases of the junction left unmatched. Germline CDR1 SGHRS, CDR2 YFSETQ. The CDR3 sequence: CASSGGQTDTQYF. As DNA, the CDR3 is TGCGCCAGCAGCGGGGGACAGACAGATACGCAGTATTTT.

The J gene is TRBJ2-7, the V gene TRBV3-1 (or the pseudogene TRBV3-2), with D uncertain. The V gene's germline CDR1 is LGHDT and CDR2 YNNKEL (reference sequence). The CDR3 has 12 amino acids. Trimming removed 4 bases from V and 4 bases from J, with 8 bases in between. Here the CDR3 reads CASSPGRYEQYF. The CDR3 coding sequence is TGTGCCAGCAGCCCTGGCAGGTACGAGCAGTACTTC.

A note on this clone: The sample has other DNA sequences that encode this CDR3 too. The chain uses TRBV3-1 (or the pseudogene TRBV3-2) and TRBJ2-3, with TRBD2 as a possible D gene (7 bases). The CDR3 is made up of 15 amino acids. CDR1 is LGHDT, CDR2 YNNKEL, per germline (reference sequence). V was cut by 2 bases and J by 0 bases, with 9 bases left in between. DNA for the CDR3: TGTGCCAGCAGCCAAAGGGGGGGTAGCACAGATACGCAGTATTTT. Its protein is CASSQRGGSTDTQYF.

The sample holds a few counts of this clone. The V and J genes are TRBV5-8 and TRBJ2-7; TRBD2 is a possible D gene (5 bases). V was shortened by 1 base and J by 1 base, with 6 bases between the two germline ends. There are 13 residues in the CDR3. Germline CDR1 is SGHTS and CDR2 is YDEGEE. CDR3 in DNA: TGTGCCAGCAGCTTGCGAGGGTCCTACGAGCAGTACTTC. Translation: CASSLRGSYEQYF.

The chain is built from TRBV19 and TRBJ1-4; TRBD1 might be the D (5 bases). CDR3 length: 15 residues. V was cut by 5 bases and J by 5 bases, with 15 bases left in between. Germline V lookup: CDR1 LNHDA, CDR2 SQIVND (reference sequence). The CDR3 spells CASSLGRQSNEKLFF. The CDR3 bases are TGTGCCAGTAGTCTGGGAAGACAGAGCAATGAAAAACTGTTTTTT. The variable domain in full, completed from reference TRBV19 and TRBJ1-4, reads DGGITQSPKYLFRKEGQNVTLSCEQNLNHDAMYWYRQDPGQGLRLIYYSQIVNDFQKGDIAEGYSVSREKKESFPLTVTSAQKNPTAFYLCASSLGRQSNEKLFFGSGTQLSVL.